These 26 T cell receptor beta chains were sequenced from one sample in a study of cytomegalovirus exposure and HLA in healthy donors. Primers: 60 Vbeta forward and 13 Jbeta reverse. Sequencing was performed with immunoSEQ multiplex PCR; in TCRdb, only in-frame clones are kept and a portion is missing. The sample shows some 160,000 clones, 80% to 90% of them seen only once. Sequenced: PBMCs. The receptors here all came from a man aged 25-45 years in good health and CMV-seropositive.

The chain links TRBV7-5 to TRBJ1-4; the table names TRBD1, a call not compared with the DNA. TRBV7-5 is a pseudogene locus. This CDR3 has 19 residues. The CDR3 sequence: CVRSLVSVSDRATNEKLFF. As DNA, the CDR3 is TGTGTCAGAAGCTTAGTATCTGTTTCGGACAGAGCAACTAATGAAAAACTGTTTTTT.

The chain combines TRBV7-6 with TRBJ2-1; possibly TRBD2 for D (5 bases). V lost 3 bases and J lost 3, with 6 bases in between. Germline CDR1 SGHVS, CDR2 FNYEAQ. The length of the CDR3 is 13 residues. In DNA, the CDR3 is TGTGCCAGCAGCTTCCGGGACTACAATGAGCAGTTCTTC. It yields the protein CASSFRDYNEQFF.

This clone was observed a few times. This chain links TRBV6-1 with TRBJ1-5, with 7 bases matching TRBD1. V lost 11 bases, J lost 0 bases, and 10 bases stayed unmatched. In germline, CDR1 is MNHNS, CDR2 SASEGT. The CDR3 totals 15 residues. The CDR3 sequence is CASRGTRYSNQPQHF. The DNA for the CDR3 is TGTGCCTCCAGGGGGACACGATATAGCAATCAGCCCCAGCATTTT.

The J gene is TRBJ1-3, the V gene TRBV18; D unclear. The V gene lost 4 bases and the J gene lost 5 bases, with 18 bases spanning the gap. The germline V gene has CDR1 KGHSH and CDR2 LQKENI. This CDR3 is built from 16 residues. CDR3: CASSRPELSGRNTIYF. The CDR3 DNA reads as TGTGCCAGCTCACGCCCCGAGTTGTCAGGAAGAAACACCATATATTTT. The full variable domain, with the rest looked up from reference TRBV18 and TRBJ1-3, is NAGVMQNPRHLVRRRGQEARLRCSPMKGHSHVYWYRQLPEEGLKFMVYLQKENIIDESGMPKERFSAEFPKEGPSILRIQQVVRGDSAAYFCASSRPELSGRNTIYFGEGSWLTVV.

This chain joins TRBV7-2 and TRBJ2-7, with D perhaps matching TRBD2 (7 bases). The CDR3 is made up of 15 amino acids. From germline, CDR1 is SGHTA and CDR2 FQGNSA. The V end lost 1 base, the J end lost 5 bases, and 15 bases lay between the germline ends. The chain's CDR3 is CASSLGASGGHEQYF. The CDR3, as DNA: TGTGCCAGCAGCTTAGGGGCGTCCGGGGGGCACGAGCAGTACTTC.

V usage is TRBV29-1 and J usage is TRBJ1-1; a weak D match, TRBD1 (5 bases). This CDR3 is built from 12 residues. Germline-derived CDR1 and CDR2 are SQVTM and ANQGSEA. V dropped 6 bases and J dropped 1 base, with 9 bases sitting between them. CDR3 bases: TGCAGCGTCGTGACAGCGAACACTGAAGCTTTCTTT. This codes for CSVVTANTEAFF.

The chain employs TRBV13 and TRBJ2-2; no firm D call. V dropped 5 bases and J dropped 0 bases, with 7 bases sitting between them. The length of the CDR3 is 14 residues. Germline V gives CDR1 PRHDT, CDR2 FYEKMQ (reference sequence). The CDR3 DNA reads as TGTGCCAGCAGCACCCAGGCGAACACCGGGGAGCTGTTTTTT. Encoded protein: CASSTQANTGELFF.

The chain joins TRBV11-3 to TRBJ2-1; TRBD1 matches 7 bases. This CDR3 region has 14 residues. Germline CDR1 reads SGHNT; CDR2 reads YENEEA. V was clipped by 5 bases and J by 6 bases; unmatched bases: 7. This chain's CDR3 is CASSQGQLTNEQFF. The DNA of the CDR3 is TGTGCCAGCAGCCAGGGACAGCTAACCAATGAGCAGTTCTTC.

The chain carries TRBV6-1 and TRBJ1-1; D is uncertain. V was trimmed by 0 bases and J by 3 bases, leaving 11 bases between them. This CDR3 contains 15 residues. CDR1 and CDR2 (germline): MNHNS, SASEGT. The CDR3 loop is CASSEAVGVDTEAFF. The CDR3 DNA sequence: TGTGCCAGCAGTGAAGCGGTCGGGGTGGACACTGAAGCTTTCTTT.

The chain uses TRBV7-8 and TRBJ2-1; 13 bases match TRBD2. The CDR3 sequence is 16 residues long. With V trimmed by 2 bases and J by 12 bases, 10 bases remained unmatched. Per the germline V gene, CDR1 is SGHVS and CDR2 is FQNEAQ. The DNA for the CDR3 is TGTGCCAGCAGCTTAACTAGCGGGAGGGGGGTGTTTGGGCAGTTCTTC. Amino acid sequence: CASSLTSGRGVFGQFF. The whole variable domain, filled in from reference TRBV7-8 and TRBJ2-1, reads GAGVSQSPRYKVAKRGQDVALRCDPISGHVSLFWYQQALGQGPEFLTYFQNEAQLDKSGLPSDRFFAERPEGSVSTLKIQRTQQEDSAVYLCASSLTSGRGVFGQFFGPGTRLTVL.

The chain uses TRBV7-2 and TRBJ2-7, with D possibly TRBD1 on 6 matching bases. CDR3 size: 14 residues. The V gene lost 3 bases and the J gene lost 3 bases, with 12 bases spanning the gap. CDR1 is SGHTA and CDR2 is FQGNSA in the germline V gene. The CDR3 region is CASSFSWTVYEQYF. CDR3 DNA sequence: TGTGCCAGCAGCTTCTCCTGGACAGTCTACGAGCAGTACTTC.

This chain uses TRBV11-1 with TRBJ1-1; D ambiguous. Germline lookup yields CDR1 SGHAT and CDR2 FQDESV (reference sequence). Between the trimmed V and J ends, which lost 5 bases and 1 base, there was a span of 14 bases. CDR3 length equals 15 residues. The CDR3, as DNA: TGTGCCAGCAGCCTCCGCGGGGAATCGAACACTGAAGCTTTCTTT. Protein sequence: CASSLRGESNTEAFF.

The chain uses TRBV19 and TRBJ1-5, with 8 positions matching TRBD1. CDR3 length: 17 amino acids. Germline V CDR1 and CDR2: LNHDA, SQIVND (reference sequence). Unmatched junction bases numbered 6, after V lost 2 bases and J lost 0 bases. The CDR3 loop is CASSISRTGYSNQPQHF. In DNA form, the CDR3 reads TGTGCCAGTAGTATATCCCGGACAGGGTATAGCAATCAGCCCCAGCATTTT.

This clone is a singleton in its sample. The genes are TRBV19 and TRBJ2-3; the D gene is possibly TRBD2 (5 bases). The V end was cut by 3 bases, the J end by 4 bases, with 14 bases between. Per germline, CDR1 LNHDA and CDR2 SQIVND (reference sequence). The CDR3 loop spans 15 amino acids. The CDR3 bases are TGTGCCAGTAGTATGTCCCACGGGATATCAGATACGCAGTATTTT. Protein sequence: CASSMSHGISDTQYF. The full variable domain, its missing parts supplied by reference TRBV19 and TRBJ2-3, is DGGITQSPKYLFRKEGQNVTLSCEQNLNHDAMYWYRQDPGQGLRLIYYSQIVNDFQKGDIAEGYSVSREKKESFPLTVTSAQKNPTAFYLCASSMSHGISDTQYFGPGTRLTVL.

CDR3 sequence (DNA): TGTGCCAGTAGTATAGTTAACTCCCAAAATGGCTACACCTTC. It yields the protein CASSIVNSQNGYTF. The V call is TRBV19, the J call TRBJ1-2; D not resolved. The V end was cut by 1 base, the J end by 6 bases, with 12 bases between. CDR1 and CDR2 (germline): LNHDA, SQIVND (reference sequence). The CDR3 is made up of 14 amino acids.

The V and J genes are TRBV4-3 and TRBJ1-2; TRBD1 agrees at 9 bases. The V and J ends lost 3 bases and 4 bases, in that order; junction bases with no gene match: 3. Germline V gene sequence: CDR1 LGHNA, CDR2 YSLEER. The CDR3 totals 14 residues. CDR3 nucleotide sequence: TGCGCCAGCAGCCAGGGACAGGGCCCCTATGGCTACACCTTC. It codes for CASSQGQGPYGYTF.

This clone came up a few times. The CDR3 region has the DNA TGTGCCAGCAGCCAGGGACAGGGAGGAAACTATGGCTACACCTTC. It yields the protein CASSQGQGGNYGYTF. This chain joins TRBV6-1 and TRBJ1-2; 9 bases match TRBD1. The CDR3 length is 15 residues. Per the germline V gene, CDR1 is MNHNS and CDR2 is SASEGT. The ends lost 6 bases at V and 2 bases at J; junction bases unmatched: 7.

V gene TRBV18 combines with J gene TRBJ2-2, with D possibly TRBD2 on 6 matching bases. The germline V gene encodes CDR1 KGHSH and CDR2 LQKENI. CDR3 length equals 17 residues. V lost 3 bases to trimming and J lost 1 base, with 15 bases between them. This chain's CDR3 is CASSPGPRRENTGELFF. The CDR3 bases are TGTGCCAGCTCACCGGGGCCCAGGCGGGAGAACACCGGGGAGCTGTTTTTT.

The V call is TRBV10-3, the J call TRBJ1-1; TRBD1 is a possible D gene (5 bases). The V and J ends lost 7 bases and 4 bases respectively, with 13 bases between them. The CDR3 spans 13 residues. Germline lookup yields CDR1 ENHRY and CDR2 SYGVKD. The CDR3 region has the DNA TGTGCCATCACCAGCGGGGGGGGCACTGAAGCTTTCTTT. Translated, it gives CAITSGGGTEAFF.

The count of this clone is one. This chain links TRBV5-1 with TRBJ1-4; possible D gene TRBD1, 6 bases. The CDR3 contains 16 residues. From germline, CDR1 is SGHRS and CDR2 YFSETQ. Trimming pared 0 bases from V and 8 bases from J, leaving 17 bases between. The CDR3 spells CASSLASVQGGEKLFF. In nucleotides, the CDR3 is TGCGCCAGCAGCTTGGCCTCTGTACAGGGAGGGGAAAAACTGTTTTTT.

This sequence joins TRBV6-6 and TRBJ2-3, with D possibly being TRBD2 (7 bases). Germline V lookup: CDR1 MNHNY, CDR2 SVGAGI (reference sequence). The V and J ends lost 6 bases and 6 bases respectively, with 13 bases between them. The CDR3 extends over 13 amino acids. The CDR3 sequence: CASRDSGTDTQYF. The CDR3 DNA follows: TGTGCCAGCAGGGACAGCGGGACCGATACGCAGTATTTT.

This chain uses TRBV5-8 with TRBJ1-1; D is unclear. V was cut by 5 bases and J by 8 bases, with 13 bases left in between. The CDR3 length is 12 residues. Germline V CDR1 and CDR2: SGHTS, YDEGEE. Here the CDR3 DNA reads TGTGCCAGCAGTTTGTTTAGACTCGAAGCTTTCTTT. Translated, it gives CASSLFRLEAFF.

V usage is TRBV10-3 and J usage is TRBJ1-6; D ambiguous. V was shortened by 2 bases and J by 6 bases, with 11 bases between the two germline ends. Germline CDR1 reads ENHRY; CDR2 reads SYGVKD. The CDR3 totals 15 residues. In DNA form, the CDR3 reads TGTGCCATCAGTGAGGAAAGGGAGATTAATTCACCCCTCCACTTT. It yields the protein CAISEEREINSPLHF.

This chain connects TRBV5-5 to TRBJ2-1, with 13 bases matching TRBD2. The germline CDR1 and CDR2 sequences are SGHKS and YYEKEE (reference sequence). The CDR3 has 16 amino acids. V lost 5 bases to trimming and J lost 6 bases; unmatched junction nucleotides: 8. The CDR3 bases are TGTGCCAGCAGTGATTATGGACTAGCGGGGGTCAATGAGCAGTTCTTC. Translation gives CASSDYGLAGVNEQFF.

Concerning this clone itself: Germline and junction disagree at one end, which may indicate a read error. The V gene is TRBV7-9, the J gene TRBJ1-1; possible D gene TRBD1, 5 bases. There are 16 residues in the CDR3. Germline V gene lookup returns CDR1 SEHNR and CDR2 FQNEAQ (reference sequence). The CDR3 loop is CSSSLRAGGENTEAFF. The CDR3 DNA is TGTTCCAGCAGCTTAAGGGCCGGGGGGGAGAACACTGAAGCTTTCTTT.

This chain's CDR3 is CSAILNEQFF. The CDR3 DNA follows: TGCAGTGCTATACTGAATGAGCAGTTCTTC. The chain is built from TRBV20-1 and TRBJ2-1; D not certain. Germline V gives CDR1 DFQATT, CDR2 SNEGSKA (reference sequence). There are 10 residues in the CDR3. Trimming took 4 bases from V and 7 from J, leaving 5 bases between them.